The T cell receptor (beta chain) under discussion was sequenced for a study of shared clonotypes between healthy human individuals. This clone was recorded many times. The study enrolled healthy HIV-negative adults without recent acute infections or vaccinations as donors. The germline V gene encodes CDR1 SGHTA and CDR2 FQGNSA. V dropped 6 bases and J dropped 3 bases, with 7 bases sitting between them. CDR3 length equals 12 residues. Per the authors' pipeline: Filtering differed, since immunoSEQ gave only junction sequences and no quality scores. The repertoire was sequenced with immunoSEQ multiplex PCR; TCRdb's copy has only in-frame clones and lacks some. The V and J calls and clone size were taken over from that table, and D and trimming were inferred from the DNA. The sample has around 980,000 clones, around three quarters seen once.

This receptor was obtained from a man aged 18 to 30 in good health. Some clones in this sample may be carry-over from other donors' samples. The genes are TRBV7-2 and TRBJ2-3; D perhaps matches TRBD1 (6 bases). The specimen sequenced was memory CD4+ T cells from PBMCs. Subset defined: CD45RA-negative fraction. The DNA of the CDR3 is TGTGCCAGCAGGGGGACAACAGATACGCAGTATTTT. Amino acids: CASRGTTDTQYF.